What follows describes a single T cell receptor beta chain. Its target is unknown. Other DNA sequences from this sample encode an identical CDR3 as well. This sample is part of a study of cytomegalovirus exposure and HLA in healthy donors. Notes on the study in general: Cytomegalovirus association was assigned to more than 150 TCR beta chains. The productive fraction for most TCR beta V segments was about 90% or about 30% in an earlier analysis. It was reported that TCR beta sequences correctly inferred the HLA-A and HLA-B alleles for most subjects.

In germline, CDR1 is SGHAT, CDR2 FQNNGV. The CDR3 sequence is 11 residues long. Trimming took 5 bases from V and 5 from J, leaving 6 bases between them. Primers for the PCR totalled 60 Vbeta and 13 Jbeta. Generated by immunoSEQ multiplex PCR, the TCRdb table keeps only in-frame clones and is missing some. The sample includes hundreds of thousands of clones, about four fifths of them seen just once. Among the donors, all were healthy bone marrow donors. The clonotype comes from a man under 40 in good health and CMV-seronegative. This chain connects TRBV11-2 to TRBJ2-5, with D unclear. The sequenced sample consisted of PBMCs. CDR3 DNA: TGTGCCAGCAGCCTCCTCGAGACCCAGTACTTC. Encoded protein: CASSLLETQYF. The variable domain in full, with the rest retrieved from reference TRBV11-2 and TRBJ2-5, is EAGVAQSPRYKIIEKRQSVAFWCNPISGHATLYWYQQILGQGPKLLIQFQNNGVVDDSQLPKDRFSAERLKGVDSTLKIQPAKLEDSAVYLCASSLLETQYFGPGTRLLVL.